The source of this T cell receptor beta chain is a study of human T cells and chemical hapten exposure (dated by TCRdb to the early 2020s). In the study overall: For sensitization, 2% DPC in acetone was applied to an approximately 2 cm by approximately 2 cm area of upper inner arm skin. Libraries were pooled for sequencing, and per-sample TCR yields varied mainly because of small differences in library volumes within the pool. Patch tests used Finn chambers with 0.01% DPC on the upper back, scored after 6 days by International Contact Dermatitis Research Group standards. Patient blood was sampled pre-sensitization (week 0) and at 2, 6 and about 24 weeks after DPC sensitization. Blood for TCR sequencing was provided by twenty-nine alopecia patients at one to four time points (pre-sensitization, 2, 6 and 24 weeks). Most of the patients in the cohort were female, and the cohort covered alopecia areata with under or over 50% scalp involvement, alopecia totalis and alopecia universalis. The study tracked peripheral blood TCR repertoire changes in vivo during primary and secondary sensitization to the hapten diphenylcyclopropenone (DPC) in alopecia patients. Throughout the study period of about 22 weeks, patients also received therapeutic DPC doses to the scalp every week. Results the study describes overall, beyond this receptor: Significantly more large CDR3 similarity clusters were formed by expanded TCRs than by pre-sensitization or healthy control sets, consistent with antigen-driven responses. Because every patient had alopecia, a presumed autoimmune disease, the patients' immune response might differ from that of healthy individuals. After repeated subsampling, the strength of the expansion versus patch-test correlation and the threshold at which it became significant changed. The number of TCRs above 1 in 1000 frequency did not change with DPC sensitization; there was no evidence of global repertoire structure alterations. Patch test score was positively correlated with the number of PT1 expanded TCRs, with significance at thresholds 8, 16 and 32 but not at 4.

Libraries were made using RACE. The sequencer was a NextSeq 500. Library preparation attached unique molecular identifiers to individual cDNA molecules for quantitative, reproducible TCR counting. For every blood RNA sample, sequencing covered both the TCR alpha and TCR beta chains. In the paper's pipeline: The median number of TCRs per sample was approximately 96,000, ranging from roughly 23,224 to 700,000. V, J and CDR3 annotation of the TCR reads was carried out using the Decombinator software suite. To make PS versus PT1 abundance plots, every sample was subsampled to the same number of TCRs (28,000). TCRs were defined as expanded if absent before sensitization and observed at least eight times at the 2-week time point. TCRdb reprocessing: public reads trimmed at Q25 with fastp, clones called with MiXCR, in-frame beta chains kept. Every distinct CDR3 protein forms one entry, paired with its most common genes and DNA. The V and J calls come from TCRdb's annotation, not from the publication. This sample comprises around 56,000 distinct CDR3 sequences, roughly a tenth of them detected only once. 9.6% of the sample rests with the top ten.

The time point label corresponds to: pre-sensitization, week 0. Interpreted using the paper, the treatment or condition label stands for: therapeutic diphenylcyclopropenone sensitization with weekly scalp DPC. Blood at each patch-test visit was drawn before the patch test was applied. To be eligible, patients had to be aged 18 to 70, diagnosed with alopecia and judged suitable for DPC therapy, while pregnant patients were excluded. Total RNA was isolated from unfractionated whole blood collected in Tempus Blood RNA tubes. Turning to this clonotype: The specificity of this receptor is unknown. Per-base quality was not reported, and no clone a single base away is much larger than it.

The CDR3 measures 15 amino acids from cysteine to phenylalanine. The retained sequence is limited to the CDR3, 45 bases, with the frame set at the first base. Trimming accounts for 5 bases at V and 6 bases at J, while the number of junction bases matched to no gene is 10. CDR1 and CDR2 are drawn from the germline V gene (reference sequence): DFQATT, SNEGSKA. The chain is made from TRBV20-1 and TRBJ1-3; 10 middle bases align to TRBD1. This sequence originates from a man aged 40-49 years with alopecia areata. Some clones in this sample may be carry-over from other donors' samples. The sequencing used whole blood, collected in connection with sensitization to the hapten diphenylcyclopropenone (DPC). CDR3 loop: CSAGTGTGDANTIYF. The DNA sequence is TGCAGTGCTGGGACCGGGACAGGGGATGCAAACACCATATATTTT.